A selection of T cell receptor beta chains follows, all from one sample in a study of T-cell memory formation after mild COVID-19. A single record per CDR3 protein comes from TCRdb applying MiXCR to the 5' RACE reads. Altogether 85,000 to 120,000 distinct CDR3 sequences are present, 9.5% to 15% being singletons, with the ten largest covering more than 25%. Sequencing was performed on PBMCs or a T cell subset sorted from them (not recorded which). The receptor set was obtained from an adult woman who had mild COVID-19 (a few samples of this study predate the infection). Cell type and time point are not known. Both conserved end residues are part of each CDR3. The D gene is left open where the match is weak. Clone size is shown for a subset of rows, as once, few, many or a class of expanded clone.

V gene: TRBV7-7
D gene: TRBD2
clone size: NA
J gene: TRBJ2-3
CDR3 DNA: TGTGCTAGCAGCTTAGCGGGAGTCCCAGATACGCAGTATTTT
CDR3 protein: CASSLAGVPDTQYF

V gene: TRBV7-9
D gene: TRBD1
clone size: NA
J gene: TRBJ2-7
CDR3 DNA: TGTGCCAGCAGCACGGACAGGGAGCAGTACTTC
CDR3 protein: CASSTDREQYF

V gene: TRBV9
D gene: NA
clone size: few
J gene: TRBJ2-7
CDR3 DNA: TGTGCCAGCAGCGTAGGGACCGCCTCGGGATACGAGCAGTACTTC
CDR3 protein: CASSVGTASGYEQYF

V gene: TRBV15
D gene: NA
clone size: NA
J gene: TRBJ2-1
CDR3 DNA: TGTGCCACCAGCAGCCCCGAGCTAGCGACCTCCTACAATGAGCAGTTCTTC
CDR3 protein: CATSSPELATSYNEQFF

V gene: TRBV30
D gene: NA
clone size: few
J gene: TRBJ1-1
CDR3 DNA: TGTGCCTGGAGTTTGATGGGGCACACTGAAGCTTTCTTT
CDR3 protein: CAWSLMGHTEAFF

V gene: TRBV25-1
D gene: NA
clone size: NA
J gene: TRBJ2-7
CDR3 DNA: TGTGCCAGCAGTGCCTCGTATGGGCGGGCAGGACGCTACGAGCAGTACTTC
CDR3 protein: CASSASYGRAGRYEQYF

V gene: TRBV7-2
D gene: NA
clone size: few
J gene: TRBJ2-7
CDR3 DNA: TGTGCCAGCAGCTTGGACTGGGTAAACTACGAGCAGTACTTC
CDR3 protein: CASSLDWVNYEQYF

V gene: TRBV14
D gene: TRBD2
clone size: NA
J gene: TRBJ2-7
CDR3 DNA: TGTGCCAGCAGCCAACCGGGACTAGCGGGAGTCTACGAGCAGTACTTC
CDR3 protein: CASSQPGLAGVYEQYF

V gene: TRBV20-1
D gene: TRBD1
clone size: NA
J gene: TRBJ1-6
CDR3 DNA: TGCAGTGCTCCAAACAGGGGGAATTCACCCCTCCACTTT
CDR3 protein: CSAPNRGNSPLHF

V gene: TRBV7-2
D gene: NA
clone size: few
J gene: TRBJ1-1
CDR3 DNA: TGTGCCAGCAGCTGGGACTCAGGCGTTTGGAACACTGAAGCTTTCTTT
CDR3 protein: CASSWDSGVWNTEAFF

V gene: TRBV30
D gene: TRBD1
clone size: few
J gene: TRBJ2-2
CDR3 DNA: TGTGCCTGGACGGGACAGACGAACACCGGGGAGCTGTTTTTT
CDR3 protein: CAWTGQTNTGELFF

V gene: TRBV7-9
D gene: NA
clone size: NA
J gene: TRBJ1-2
CDR3 DNA: TGTGCCAGCAGCTTAGCTGGTACCTATGGCTACACCTTC
CDR3 protein: CASSLAGTYGYTF

V gene: TRBV5-1
D gene: TRBD1
clone size: NA
J gene: TRBJ1-1
CDR3 DNA: TGCGCCAGCAGCTTCTCGAGAACAGGGGGGAGAACTGAAGCTTTCTTT
CDR3 protein: CASSFSRTGGRTEAFF

V gene: TRBV12-3/TRBV12-4
D gene: NA
clone size: few
J gene: TRBJ2-2
CDR3 DNA: TGTGCCAGCAGTTTCGATAAAGCGAACACCGGGGAGCTGTTTTTT
CDR3 protein: CASSFDKANTGELFF

V gene: TRBV7-2
D gene: TRBD2
clone size: NA
J gene: TRBJ2-1
CDR3 DNA: TGTGCCAGCAGTGGAGGGACTAGTGTTGACCATGAGCAGTTCTTC
CDR3 protein: CASSGGTSVDHEQFF

V gene: TRBV29-1
D gene: NA
clone size: few
J gene: TRBJ2-3
CDR3 DNA: TGCAGCGTCCCCCTTCGGGCTGGCACAGATACGCAGTATTTT
CDR3 protein: CSVPLRAGTDTQYF

V gene: TRBV12-3/TRBV12-4
D gene: NA
clone size: many
J gene: TRBJ2-5
CDR3 DNA: TGTGCCAGCAGTTTAGAGTACCTAGGGGGGCAAGAGACCCAGTACTTC
CDR3 protein: CASSLEYLGGQETQYF

V gene: TRBV7-9
D gene: NA
clone size: few
J gene: TRBJ2-1
CDR3 DNA: TGTGCCAGCAGCTCGGGACGGGGACCCTACAATGAGCAGTTCTTC
CDR3 protein: CASSSGRGPYNEQFF

V gene: TRBV5-4
D gene: NA
clone size: NA
J gene: TRBJ2-5
CDR3 DNA: TGTGCCAGCAGCGAGAGAGGACTGCAGGAGACCCAGTACTTC
CDR3 protein: CASSERGLQETQYF

V gene: TRBV5-1
D gene: NA
clone size: NA
J gene: TRBJ1-1
CDR3 DNA: TGCGCCAGCAGCGCCCTGGAAACCGGCACTGAAGCTTTCTTT
CDR3 protein: CASSALETGTEAFF

V gene: TRBV9
D gene: TRBD2
clone size: few
J gene: TRBJ2-2
CDR3 DNA: TGTGCCAGCAGCGTAGGCGGGGGGGCGAACACCGGGGAGCTGTTTTTT
CDR3 protein: CASSVGGGANTGELFF

V gene: TRBV12-3/TRBV12-4
D gene: NA
clone size: NA
J gene: TRBJ1-5
CDR3 DNA: TGTGCCAGCAGTACAGGACAGTTTAATCAGCCCCAGCATTTT
CDR3 protein: CASSTGQFNQPQHF

V gene: TRBV6-2/TRBV6-3
D gene: TRBD1
clone size: NA
J gene: TRBJ2-1
CDR3 DNA: TGTGCCAGCACTACCCCCGTGCGGGACAGGGGATACAATGAGCAGTTCTTC
CDR3 protein: CASTTPVRDRGYNEQFF

V gene: TRBV6-2/TRBV6-3
D gene: TRBD2
clone size: few
J gene: TRBJ2-7
CDR3 DNA: TGTGCCAGCAGTTTAAGCGGGAGCTGGTACGAGCAGTACTTC
CDR3 protein: CASSLSGSWYEQYF

V gene: TRBV3-1
D gene: NA
clone size: NA
J gene: TRBJ2-5
CDR3 DNA: TGTGCCAGCAGCCAATCCGGTAGCAGCGGAGAGACCCAGTACTTC
CDR3 protein: CASSQSGSSGETQYF

V gene: TRBV20-1
D gene: TRBD2
clone size: NA
J gene: TRBJ2-7
CDR3 DNA: TGCAGTGCTCTCCTTTCGGTGACTAGCGGGCCAAGCTCCTACGAGCAGTACTTC
CDR3 protein: CSALLSVTSGPSSYEQYF

V gene: TRBV9
D gene: NA
clone size: few
J gene: TRBJ2-1
CDR3 DNA: TGTGCCAGCAGCGTATCGGGGATTTCCTACAATGAGCAGTTCTTC
CDR3 protein: CASSVSGISYNEQFF

V gene: TRBV6-2/TRBV6-3
D gene: TRBD2
clone size: many
J gene: TRBJ2-1
CDR3 DNA: TGTGCCAGCAGTCCAGAAACCCTAGCGGGAGGGCCGAATGAGCAGTTCTTC
CDR3 protein: CASSPETLAGGPNEQFF

V gene: TRBV7-9
D gene: NA
clone size: NA
J gene: TRBJ2-1
CDR3 DNA: TGTGCCAGCAGTTGGAGGGACTCACCCAATGAGCAGTTCTTC
CDR3 protein: CASSWRDSPNEQFF

V gene: TRBV7-9
D gene: NA
clone size: NA
J gene: TRBJ2-1
CDR3 DNA: TGTGCCAGCAGCCCCCTTTTCAACTACAATGAGCAGTTCTTC
CDR3 protein: CASSPLFNYNEQFF

V gene: TRBV12-3/TRBV12-4
D gene: NA
clone size: NA
J gene: TRBJ2-5
CDR3 DNA: TGTGCCAGCAGGACTGGGGGGCTTTTAGAGACCCAGTACTTC
CDR3 protein: CASRTGGLLETQYF

V gene: TRBV7-8
D gene: TRBD1
clone size: NA
J gene: TRBJ2-2
CDR3 DNA: TGTGCCAGCAGCTGGGGACAGATGAACACCGGGGAGCTGTTTTTT
CDR3 protein: CASSWGQMNTGELFF

V gene: TRBV4-3
D gene: NA
clone size: NA
J gene: TRBJ2-7
CDR3 DNA: TGCGCCAGCAGCCAAGAGTTATCGGGAATGGGCTCCTACGAGCAGTACTTC
CDR3 protein: CASSQELSGMGSYEQYF

V gene: TRBV4-2
D gene: NA
clone size: few
J gene: TRBJ2-7
CDR3 DNA: TGTGCCAGCAGCCAAGAGGGTCTGGCCACGGGCAGCTACGAGCAGTACTTC
CDR3 protein: CASSQEGLATGSYEQYF

V gene: TRBV29-1
D gene: NA
clone size: NA
J gene: TRBJ1-1
CDR3 DNA: TGCAGCGTTGGGCTAATGAGGGCTGGCACTGAAGCTTTCTTT
CDR3 protein: CSVGLMRAGTEAFF

V gene: TRBV7-2
D gene: NA
clone size: many
J gene: TRBJ2-3
CDR3 DNA: TGTGCCAGCAGCTTAGTTCCGCTCACAGATACGCAGTATTTT
CDR3 protein: CASSLVPLTDTQYF

V gene: TRBV7-7
D gene: NA
clone size: NA
J gene: TRBJ2-1
CDR3 DNA: TGTGCCAGCAGCTTAACGGACAACTCCTACAATGAGCAGTTCTTC
CDR3 protein: CASSLTDNSYNEQFF

V gene: TRBV20-1
D gene: NA
clone size: few
J gene: TRBJ2-7
CDR3 DNA: TGCAGTGCTTTAAACGACAAGGGCCCTAACTACGAGCAGTACTTC
CDR3 protein: CSALNDKGPNYEQYF

V gene: TRBV12-3/TRBV12-4
D gene: NA
clone size: many
J gene: TRBJ2-3
CDR3 DNA: TGTGCCAGCACTCCCCGAGCATTACTGGAATCCACAGATACGCAGTATTTT
CDR3 protein: CASTPRALLESTDTQYF

V gene: TRBV27
D gene: NA
clone size: NA
J gene: TRBJ1-1
CDR3 DNA: TGTGCCAGCAGTTTATCGGCAGGTGGGATGAACACTGAAGCTTTCTTT
CDR3 protein: CASSLSAGGMNTEAFF

V gene: TRBV5-1
D gene: TRBD2
clone size: NA
J gene: TRBJ2-3
CDR3 DNA: TGCGCCAGCAGCTCCACTAGCGGGGGGGCCTCACATACGCAGTATTTT
CDR3 protein: CASSSTSGGASHTQYF

V gene: TRBV12-3/TRBV12-4
D gene: NA
clone size: few
J gene: TRBJ2-4
CDR3 DNA: TGTGCCAGCAGTCTCCTGAGCGGTGGAGACATTCAGTACTTC
CDR3 protein: CASSLLSGGDIQYF

V gene: TRBV7-8
D gene: NA
clone size: NA
J gene: TRBJ2-5
CDR3 DNA: TGTGCCAGCAGCTTAGTTTGGACAGCGTACCAAGAGACCCAGTACTTC
CDR3 protein: CASSLVWTAYQETQYF